These 10 T cell receptor beta chains originate from one sample sequenced in a study of T cell repertoires in aging, cancer and after chemotherapy. Peripheral blood genomic DNA, not sorted cells or RNA, was the template. Multiplex touch-down PCR with TRB-A/B primers amplified rearranged V-D-J TRB sequences. MiXCR, applied by TCRdb to the multiplex PCR reads, yields one record per CDR3 protein. The sample contains about 840 distinct CDR3 sequences, about 25% of which appear only once. The specimen sequenced was blood. These receptors all stem from a human donor with a blood cancer.

This clonotype is medium-sized within its sample. This chain links TRBV30 with TRBJ2-1; TRBD1 is a possible D gene (6 bases). Trimming removed 2 bases at V and 4 bases at J, with 12 bases between. Germline V gene data show CDR1 as GTSNPN and CDR2 as SVGIG (reference sequence). CDR3 size: 14 residues. The CDR3 DNA sequence: TGTGCCTGGAGTTCGGACAGCGGATACAATGAGCAGTTCTTC. This gives the protein CAWSSDSGYNEQFF.

V gene TRBV6-5 combines with J gene TRBJ2-3, with a weak D call TRBD1 (7 bases). Germline CDR1 and CDR2: MNHEY and SVGAGI. V was clipped by 6 bases and J by 3 bases, with 19 bases between them. The CDR3 spans 16 residues. CDR3 loop: CASRGRGAIRTDTQYF. CDR3 in DNA: TGTGCCAGCAGGGGCAGGGGGGCTATTCGGACAGATACGCAGTATTTT.

This clonotype is medium-sized by share. The chain employs TRBV6-6 and TRBJ1-2, with 9 nucleotides matching TRBD1. The CDR3 loop spans 15 amino acids. Looked up from germline, CDR1 is MNHNY and CDR2 is SVGAGI (reference sequence). V lost 0 bases and J lost 8; bases outside the gene matches: 7. CDR3 in DNA: TGTGCCAGCAGTTACTCGATACAGGGGGCGGGAGGCTACACCTTC. The encoded protein is CASSYSIQGAGGYTF.

By frequency in the sample, this clonotype is large (0.1 to 1%). The V gene is TRBV27, the J gene TRBJ2-3; TRBD1 agrees at 9 bases. The V and J ends lost 3 bases and 5 bases, in that order; junction bases with no gene match: 6. The CDR3 has 15 amino acids. The V gene's germline CDR1 is MNHEY and CDR2 SMNVEV (reference sequence). CDR3 protein: CASSFRDRAGDTQYF. The DNA of the CDR3 is TGTGCCAGCAGTTTCCGGGACAGGGCTGGAGATACGCAGTATTTT.

The CDR3 sequence is CASQLGGFYEQYF. The CDR3 DNA is TGTGCCAGCCAGCTCGGGGGGTTCTACGAGCAGTACTTC. V usage is TRBV25-1 and J usage is TRBJ2-7, with 7 bases aligning to TRBD2. V dropped 8 bases and J dropped 3; count of bases not matched to a gene: 7. In germline, CDR1 is MGHDK, CDR2 SYGVNS. This CDR3 has 13 residues.

There are a few counts of this clonotype. The chain employs TRBV27 and TRBJ2-3, with 9 nucleotides matching TRBD1. In germline, CDR1 is MNHEY, CDR2 SMNVEV (reference sequence). The CDR3 consists of 15 residues. V trimming: 4 bases; J trimming: 5 bases; junction bases outside the gene matches: 7. In nucleotides, the CDR3 is TGTGCCAGCAGTTCTTGGGACAGGGCTGGAGATACGCAGTATTTT. It is translated as CASSSWDRAGDTQYF.

By share, this clonotype ranks as medium-sized. This rearrangement joins TRBV19 to TRBJ1-5; D gene unclear. The CDR3 covers 13 residues. The germline V gene has CDR1 LNHDA and CDR2 SQIVND (reference sequence). Trimming removed 8 bases from V and 0 bases from J, with 8 bases in between. CDR3 sequence reads: CASALDSNQPQHF. In DNA form, the CDR3 reads TGTGCCAGTGCGCTCGATAGCAATCAGCCCCAGCATTTT.

The chain carries TRBV4-2 and TRBJ2-1; the D is unclear. Germline CDR1 is LGHNA and CDR2 is YNFKEQ. V lost 0 bases and J lost 9, with 12 bases in between. There are 14 residues in the CDR3. This CDR3 reads CASSQDPPTPEQFF. The CDR3 DNA is TGTGCCAGCAGCCAAGACCCCCCCACCCCTGAGCAGTTCTTC.

As for this clonotype: Given a much more abundant clone one base away, this may be a read error. The CDR3 DNA is TGCGCCAGCAGCTTGCTAGCGGGAGTGGCCGTGGAGCTGTTTTTT. Encoded protein: CASSLLAGVAVELFF. V and J are TRBV5-1 and TRBJ2-2; 10 nucleotides line up with TRBD2. Germline-derived CDR1 and CDR2 are SGHRS and YFSETQ. The CDR3 covers 15 residues. J gave up 10 bases and V 1 base, and 7 bases lay outside the gene matches. The variable domain in full, with the rest retrieved from reference TRBV5-1 and TRBJ2-2, is KAGVTQTPRYLIKTRGQQVTLSCSPISGHRSVSWYQQTPGQGLQFLFEYFSETQRNKGNFPGRFSGRQFSNSRSEMNVSTLELGDSALYLCASSLLAGVAVELFFGEGSRLTVL.

V gene TRBV6-5 combines with J gene TRBJ2-2; 16 nucleotides agree with TRBD2. Germline V gives CDR1 MNHEY, CDR2 SVGAGI. This CDR3 comprises 19 residues. Losses at the gene ends were 4 bases for V and 6 bases for J; bases not matched to a gene: 11. The CDR3 bases are TGTGCCAGCAGTTCCGGGACTAGCGGGAGGGGGGTTACTGCCGGGGAGCTGTTTTTT. As protein: CASSSGTSGRGVTAGELFF.